A single sample is the source of the 21 T cell receptor beta chains below, sequenced in a study of T cell responses to AZD1222 COVID-19 vaccine. Sequencing was performed with immunoSEQ multiplex PCR; in TCRdb, only in-frame clones are kept and a portion is missing. The data contain 90,000 to 100,000 clones, about 89% of them singletons. Material: peripheral blood, obtained on day 0 of AZD1222 vaccination. The origin of the receptors is an adult in good health.

The rearrangement joins TRBV5-4 to TRBJ1-1; TRBD1 matches 11 bases. The CDR3 consists of 15 residues. Germline V gives CDR1 SGHNT, CDR2 YYREEE (reference sequence). V shed 5 bases, J shed 5 bases, and the junction held 8 bases outside the gene matches. The CDR3 spells CASRPWTGGMTEAFF. CDR3 DNA sequence: TGTGCCAGCAGACCCTGGACAGGGGGCATGACTGAAGCTTTCTTT.

The chain uses TRBV5-4 and TRBJ2-7; 8 bases line up with TRBD1. Germline trimming cut 5 bases from V and 2 bases from J; bases unmatched to any gene: 9. Germline CDR1 reads SGHNT; CDR2 reads YYREEE (reference sequence). This CDR3 spans 15 amino acids. CDR3 sequence reads: CASRAGGQDTYEQYF. CDR3 sequence (DNA): TGTGCCAGCAGAGCAGGGGGACAGGACACCTACGAGCAGTACTTC. Using reference TRBV5-4 and TRBJ2-7 for the parts outside the CDR3, the full variable domain is ETGVTQSPTHLIKTRGQQVTLRCSSQSGHNTVSWYQQALGQGPQFIFQYYREEENGRGNFPPRFSGLQFPNYSSELNVNALELDDSALYLCASRAGGQDTYEQYFGPGTRLTVT.

This clone occurred once. The chain links TRBV19 to TRBJ2-5; no clear D gene. CDR1 and CDR2 from the germline V gene are LNHDA and SQIVND (reference sequence). Trimming removed 0 bases from V and 1 base from J, with 0 bases in between. The CDR3 loop spans 12 amino acids. CDR3 DNA sequence: TGTGCCAGTAGTATAGACCAAGAGACCCAGTACTTC. It specifies CASSIDQETQYF. The complete variable domain, with remaining parts taken from reference TRBV19 and TRBJ2-5, reads DGGITQSPKYLFRKEGQNVTLSCEQNLNHDAMYWYRQDPGQGLRLIYYSQIVNDFQKGDIAEGYSVSREKKESFPLTVTSAQKNPTAFYLCASSIDQETQYFGPGTRLLVL.

The chain is built from TRBV7-9 and TRBJ1-1; TRBD1 agrees at 7 bases. There are 14 residues in the CDR3. CDR1 is SEHNR, CDR2 FQNEAQ, per germline (reference sequence). V trimming: 2 bases; J trimming: 8 bases; junction bases outside the gene matches: 8. CDR3 in DNA: TGTGCCAGCAGCTTAAGGGGGCTTGGGAAAGAAGCTTTCTTT. Protein product: CASSLRGLGKEAFF.

This clone was seen once. This chain connects TRBV19 to TRBJ1-1; D gene unclear. Trimming took off 7 bases at V and 6 bases at J, with 9 bases between the two ends. This CDR3 spans 11 amino acids. Germline-derived CDR1 and CDR2 are LNHDA and SQIVND (reference sequence). The CDR3 spells CASTDWAEAFF. The CDR3 coding sequence is TGTGCCAGTACCGATTGGGCTGAAGCTTTCTTT.

Regarding this clone: In the same sample, other DNA sequences code for this CDR3. This sequence joins TRBV5-1 and TRBJ2-3, with D perhaps matching TRBD1 (5 bases). The V gene lost 2 bases and the J gene lost 4 bases, with 8 bases spanning the gap. The germline V gene has CDR1 SGHRS and CDR2 YFSETQ. The CDR3 totals 13 residues. The CDR3 DNA reads as TGCGCCAGCAGCTTAGGGGTAGCAGATACGCAGTATTTT. Residues: CASSLGVADTQYF.

The chain recombines TRBV6-5 with TRBJ1-4; D call uncertain. This CDR3 contains 13 residues. Trimming took 7 bases from V and 4 from J, leaving 10 bases between them. Germline CDR1 is MNHEY and CDR2 is SVGAGI. The CDR3 is CASMLAGNEKLFF. The CDR3 region has the DNA TGTGCCAGCATGTTGGCCGGTAATGAAAAACTGTTTTTT.

The V and J genes are TRBV19 and TRBJ1-4; no firm D call. The CDR3 extends over 14 amino acids. Trimming removed 0 bases from V and 0 bases from J, with 2 bases in between. Per the germline V gene, CDR1 is LNHDA and CDR2 is SQIVND (reference sequence). CDR3 coding DNA: TGTGCCAGTAGTATAGAATCAACTAATGAAAAACTGTTTTTT. This encodes CASSIESTNEKLFF.

The chain couples TRBV6-5 to TRBJ1-6, with D unclear. The CDR3 covers 12 residues. CDR1 and CDR2 from the germline V gene are MNHEY and SVGAGI. The germline V and J ends were trimmed by 2 bases and 11 bases, with 7 bases remaining between them. CDR3 in amino acids: CASSYPEAPLHF. CDR3 nucleotide sequence: TGTGCCAGCAGTTACCCCGAAGCACCCCTCCACTTT.

The J gene is TRBJ1-1, the V gene TRBV12-3 or TRBV12-4, with a possible D match to TRBD1 (6 bases). Trimming took 7 bases from V and 6 from J, leaving 15 bases between them. The CDR3 length is 13 residues. The CDR3 nucleotides are TGTGCCAGCATACTCGGGGGCCGAGCTGAAGCTTTCTTT. This encodes CASILGGRAEAFF.

This sequence joins TRBV6-5 and TRBJ2-3; TRBD2 might be the D (5 bases). From germline, CDR1 is MNHEY and CDR2 SVGAGI. The CDR3 runs to 15 residues. Trimming stripped 4 bases from V and 0 bases from J, with 11 bases between. CDR3 coding DNA: TGTGCCAGCAGTTGGAGCGGCGCTAGCACAGATACGCAGTATTTT. It yields the protein CASSWSGASTDTQYF.

The chain recombines TRBV10-3 with TRBJ2-7; D is undetermined. V gave up 3 bases and J gave up 7 bases, with 13 bases separating them. This CDR3 is 13 amino acids long. Per the germline V gene, CDR1 is ENHRY and CDR2 is SYGVKD. For the CDR3, the DNA is TGTGCCATCAGTGATCGGACGGAAGGGGAGCAGTACTTC. It codes for CAISDRTEGEQYF.

V gene TRBV27 combines with J gene TRBJ1-4; D not certain. Germline V lookup: CDR1 MNHEY, CDR2 SMNVEV (reference sequence). The CDR3 totals 13 residues. Trimming removed 4 bases at V and 8 bases at J, with 11 bases between. DNA for the CDR3: TGTGCCAGCAGTTCTGATGCATGGGAAAAACTGTTTTTT. The encoded protein is CASSSDAWEKLFF.

This rearrangement joins TRBV6-6 to TRBJ2-7, with 12 bases aligning to TRBD2. The V gene's germline CDR1 is MNHNY and CDR2 SVGAGI (reference sequence). The CDR3 sequence is 14 residues long. With V trimmed by 5 bases and J by 6 bases, 5 bases remained unmatched. CDR3 nucleotide sequence: TGTGCCAGCAGTCTACAGACTAGCGGGGGCGAGCAGTACTTC. Encoded protein: CASSLQTSGGEQYF.

This clone was detected only once. This chain links TRBV2 with TRBJ1-2, with D unresolved. The V gene lost 4 bases and the J gene lost 4 bases, with 4 bases spanning the gap. Germline V gene lookup returns CDR1 SNHLY and CDR2 FYNNEI. The CDR3 is 11 amino acids. As DNA, the CDR3 is TGTGCCAGCAGTGTACTCTATGGCTACACCTTC. Translated: CASSVLYGYTF.

Remarks on this clone: Other DNA sequences from this sample encode an identical CDR3 as well. This chain uses TRBV6-5 with TRBJ1-1, with D uncertain. Trimming left V 4 bases short and J 5 bases short, with 5 bases between. Germline V gene data show CDR1 as MNHEY and CDR2 as SVGAGI. The CDR3 is 11 residues long. CDR3 DNA sequence: TGTGCCAGCAGTTTGGGTACTGAAGCTTTCTTT. Translation: CASSLGTEAFF.

The chain couples TRBV4-3 to TRBJ2-5; D is perhaps TRBD1 (6 bases). The V end lost 0 bases, the J end lost 1 base, and 12 bases lay between the germline ends. The CDR3 is 16 amino acids. Germline loops: CDR1 LGHNA, CDR2 YSLEER. The CDR3, as DNA: TGCGCCAGCAGCCAAGAAGACAGGTTGGGCCAAGAGACCCAGTACTTC. This gives the protein CASSQEDRLGQETQYF.

The chain carries TRBV7-9 and TRBJ2-6, with D uncertain. The ends were cut back, 6 bases at V and 0 bases at J, with 6 bases in the middle. This CDR3 has 14 amino acids. Germline V lookup: CDR1 SEHNR, CDR2 FQNEAQ (reference sequence). The CDR3 DNA sequence: TGTGCCAGCAGGTGGGGCTCTGGGGCCAACGTCCTGACTTTC. It codes for CASRWGSGANVLTF.

J is TRBJ1-5 and V is TRBV5-6; D is ambiguous. The germline CDR1 and CDR2 sequences are SGHDT and YYEEEE. Trimming pared 0 bases from V and 0 bases from J, leaving 4 bases between. The CDR3 spans 14 residues. In DNA, the CDR3 is TGTGCCAGCAGCTTGGGGTATAGCAATCAGCCCCAGCATTTT. The encoded protein is CASSLGYSNQPQHF.

The V call is TRBV3-1 (or the pseudogene TRBV3-2), the J call TRBJ1-2, with TRBD1 as a possible D gene (6 bases). The V end was cut by 2 bases, the J end by 7 bases, with 14 bases between. CDR1 is LGHDT, CDR2 YNNKEL, per germline (reference sequence). CDR3 size: 14 residues. The CDR3 loop is CASSQIGRGGGYTF. The CDR3, as DNA: TGTGCCAGCAGCCAAATAGGCAGGGGCGGTGGCTACACCTTC.

The gene calls are TRBV6-1 and TRBJ2-2, with D perhaps matching TRBD2 (5 bases). V was pared by 0 bases and J by 6 bases, with 5 bases between. Germline-derived CDR1 and CDR2 are MNHNS and SASEGT. The CDR3 consists of 13 residues. The CDR3 is CASSEAEAGELFF. CDR3 sequence (DNA): TGTGCCAGCAGTGAAGCGGAGGCCGGGGAGCTGTTTTTT.